This T cell receptor (beta chain) was found in a study of T cell changes during pregnancy in multiple sclerosis. The CDR3 is 18 amino acids. V shed 7 bases and J 4 bases; nucleotides not matched to a gene: 17. From germline, CDR1 is MDHEN and CDR2 SYDVKM. The table came from immunoSEQ multiplex PCR; TCRdb's copy has only in-frame clones and leaves some out. The profile shows around 35,000 clones, about nine tenths of them singletons. The V and J genes are TRBV28 and TRBJ2-7, with 12 bases aligning to TRBD2. The sample here was CD8+ T cells from peripheral blood mononuclear cells, taken in the first trimester of pregnancy. The receptor was derived from a female donor with multiple sclerosis, enrolled in a pregnancy study. CDR3 coding DNA: TGTGCCAGCACTCCGCCGACAGGGAGACTAGCGGGAGTGTACGAGCAGTACTTC. Its translation: CASTPPTGRLAGVYEQYF.